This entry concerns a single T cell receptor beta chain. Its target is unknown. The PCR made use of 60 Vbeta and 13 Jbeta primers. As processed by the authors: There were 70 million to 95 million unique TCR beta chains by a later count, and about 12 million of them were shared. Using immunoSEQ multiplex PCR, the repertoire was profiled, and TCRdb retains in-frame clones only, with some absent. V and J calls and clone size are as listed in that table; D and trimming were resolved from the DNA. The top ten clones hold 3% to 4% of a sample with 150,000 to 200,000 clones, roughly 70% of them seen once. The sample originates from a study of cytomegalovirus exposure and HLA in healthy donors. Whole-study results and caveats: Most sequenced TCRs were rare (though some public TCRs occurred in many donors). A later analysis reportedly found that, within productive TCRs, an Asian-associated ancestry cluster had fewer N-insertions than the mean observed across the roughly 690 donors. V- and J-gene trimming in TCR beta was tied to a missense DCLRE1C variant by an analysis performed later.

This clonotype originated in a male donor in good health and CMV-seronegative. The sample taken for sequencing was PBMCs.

CDR3 coding DNA: TGCGCCAGCAGCCAAACTATCGGACTAGCGGGAGTTTCCAATGAGCAGTTCTTC. It translates to CASSQTIGLAGVSNEQFF. The genes are TRBV4-1 and TRBJ2-1; 13 nucleotides agree with TRBD2. V shed 2 bases and J 6 bases; nucleotides not matched to a gene: 10. CDR1 MGHRA and CDR2 YSYEKL come from the germline V gene. The CDR3 is made up of 18 amino acids.